These 15 T cell receptor beta chains share one sample of origin, sequenced in a study of cytomegalovirus exposure and HLA in healthy donors. PCR amplification relied on 60 Vbeta primers (plus 13 Jbeta primers). Sequencing was performed with immunoSEQ multiplex PCR; in TCRdb, only in-frame clones are kept and a portion is missing. The sample has 100,000 to 120,000 clones, 65% to 85% seen once. The sample taken for sequencing was PBMCs. All receptors derive from a woman aged 30 to 39 in good health and CMV-seropositive.

The rearrangement joins TRBV11-3 to TRBJ2-2, with 7 positions matching TRBD1. CDR1 is SGHNT, CDR2 YENEEA, per germline. V trimming: 2 bases; J trimming: 6 bases; junction bases outside the gene matches: 6. The CDR3 is 15 residues long. For the CDR3, the DNA is TGTGCCAGCAGCTTAAGTGGACAGGCATCCGGGGAGCTGTTTTTT. This codes for CASSLSGQASGELFF.

The chain recombines TRBV2 with TRBJ1-2, with D perhaps TRBD1 (5 bases). The CDR3 has 10 amino acids. CDR1 is SNHLY and CDR2 is FYNNEI in the germline V gene. Trimming removed 9 bases at V and 6 bases at J, with 8 bases between. CDR3 sequence (DNA): TGTGCCAGAGGGGAAGATGGCTACACCTTC. It specifies CARGEDGYTF. The whole variable domain, filled in from reference TRBV2 and TRBJ1-2, reads EPEVTQTPSHQVTQMGQEVILRCVPISNHLYFYWYRQILGQKVEFLVSFYNNEISEKSEIFDDQFSVERPDGSNFTLKIRSTKLEDSAMYFCARGEDGYTFGSGTRLTVV.

Only one count was recorded for this clone. The rearrangement uses TRBV11-2 and TRBJ2-5; D gene unclear. Germline assignment: CDR1 SGHAT and CDR2 FQNNGV. V was trimmed by 5 bases and J by 2 bases, leaving 3 bases between them. The CDR3 runs to 11 residues. CDR3 sequence (DNA): TGTGCCAGCAGCATACAAGAGACCCAGTACTTC. This translates into CASSIQETQYF.

V and J are TRBV2 and TRBJ1-5; D perhaps matches TRBD1 (6 bases). The CDR3 sequence is 15 residues long. Trimming removed 1 base at V and 4 bases at J, with 11 bases between. Germline V gene lookup returns CDR1 SNHLY and CDR2 FYNNEI. CDR3 sequence reads: CASSEGTGRNQPQHF. CDR3 in DNA: TGTGCCAGCAGTGAAGGTACAGGGCGGAATCAGCCCCAGCATTTT.

This clone was seen a single time. The chain joins TRBV2 to TRBJ1-5; TRBD1 aligns across 10 bases. Germline CDR1 and CDR2: SNHLY and FYNNEI. The CDR3 has 14 residues. The junction had 4 bases not matched to a gene; V was cut back by 6 bases and J by 5 bases. CDR3 in amino acids: CASSTGQGDQPQHF. The CDR3 DNA follows: TGTGCCAGCAGCACCGGACAGGGGGATCAGCCCCAGCATTTT.

The chain links TRBV19 to TRBJ2-1; possible D gene TRBD2, 5 bases. The CDR3 runs to 15 residues. With 3 bases removed from V and 3 bases from J, the gap between germline ends came to 12 bases. The V gene's germline CDR1 is LNHDA and CDR2 SQIVND (reference sequence). The CDR3 DNA reads as TGTGCCAGTAGTATTGAGAGGGCCGGCTACAATGAGCAGTTCTTC. This sequence encodes CASSIERAGYNEQFF.

The gene calls are TRBV7-9 and TRBJ2-2; D not certain. Germline V gene data show CDR1 as SEHNR and CDR2 as FQNEAQ (reference sequence). The CDR3 has 15 residues. V was pared by 2 bases and J by 6 bases, with 13 bases between. The CDR3 DNA sequence: TGTGCCAGCAGCTTAATGGGCTCAGGCGCCGGGGAGCTGTTTTTT. Amino acid sequence: CASSLMGSGAGELFF. The variable domain in full, with the rest retrieved from reference TRBV7-9 and TRBJ2-2, is DTGVSQNPRHKITKRGQNVTFRCDPISEHNRLYWYRQTLGQGPEFLTYFQNEAQLEKSRLLSDRFSAERPKGSFSTLEIQRTEQGDSAMYLCASSLMGSGAGELFFGEGSRLTVL.

The chain links TRBV11-3 to TRBJ2-1; no reliable D call. Per germline, CDR1 SGHNT and CDR2 YENEEA. The CDR3 has 15 amino acids. Trimming removed 0 bases at V and 4 bases at J, with 10 bases between. Here the CDR3 reads CASSLEVTLYNEQFF. Written as DNA, the CDR3 is TGTGCCAGCAGCTTAGAGGTGACTCTGTACAATGAGCAGTTCTTC.

The gene calls are TRBV5-1 and TRBJ2-3; D is unclear. The CDR3 runs to 13 residues. V gave up 0 bases and J gave up 4 bases, with 6 bases separating them. CDR1 is SGHRS and CDR2 is YFSETQ in the germline V gene. CDR3 DNA sequence: TGCGCCAGCAGCTTGGCCACGGCAGATACGCAGTATTTT. Translation: CASSLATADTQYF.

For this clone: The sample carries other DNA sequences with the same CDR3. The chain employs TRBV19 and TRBJ1-1; D gene ambiguous. This CDR3 is built from 13 residues. Germline V gene lookup returns CDR1 LNHDA and CDR2 SQIVND (reference sequence). With 4 bases removed from V and 1 base from J, the gap between germline ends came to 7 bases. In DNA, the CDR3 is TGTGCCAGTAGTAAGGCGGGGAACACTGAAGCTTTCTTT. It translates to CASSKAGNTEAFF.

This clone was seen just once. The chain recombines TRBV6-5 with TRBJ2-3, with 7 bases that match TRBD2. The CDR3 runs to 15 residues. Per the germline V gene, CDR1 is MNHEY and CDR2 is SVGAGI. The V gene end was trimmed by 2 bases and the J gene end by 0 bases; junction bases not matched to a gene: 2. The CDR3: CASSYGGSSTDTQYF. The CDR3 DNA is TGTGCCAGCAGTTACGGCGGGAGCAGCACAGATACGCAGTATTTT.

The chain has TRBV19 and TRBJ1-1; 8 bases fit TRBD1. CDR3 length equals 13 residues. Germline trimming cut 9 bases from V and 5 bases from J; bases unmatched to any gene: 8. Germline V gene lookup returns CDR1 LNHDA and CDR2 SQIVND (reference sequence). CDR3 protein: CASSDRVRTEAFF. CDR3 coding DNA: TGTGCCAGCTCGGACAGGGTGAGAACTGAAGCTTTCTTT.

The rearrangement links TRBV2 to TRBJ1-5; D perhaps matches TRBD1 (6 bases). Per the germline V gene, CDR1 is SNHLY and CDR2 is FYNNEI. V lost 6 bases to trimming and J lost 12 bases, with 12 bases between them. The CDR3 covers 11 residues. The CDR3, as DNA: TGTGCCAGCAGCGGAGGGGGGGACCAGCATTTT. Protein: CASSGGGDQHF.

This sequence joins TRBV9 and TRBJ2-3; 9 nucleotides match TRBD1. Germline trimming cut 4 bases from V and 1 base from J; bases unmatched to any gene: 1. The V gene's germline CDR1 is SGDLS and CDR2 YYNGEE. This CDR3 spans 14 amino acids. In DNA, the CDR3 is TGTGCCAGCAGCACAGGGGGCGGCACAGATACGCAGTATTTT. Amino acids: CASSTGGGTDTQYF. Full variable domain (rest looked up from reference TRBV9 and TRBJ2-3): DSGVTQTPKHLITATGQRVTLRCSPRSGDLSVYWYQQSLDQGLQFLIQYYNGEERAKGNILERFSAQQFPDLHSELNLSSLELGDSALYFCASSTGGGTDTQYFGPGTRLTVL.

The chain recombines TRBV5-1 with TRBJ2-3; tentative D call: TRBD1 (6 bases). Between the trimmed V and J ends, which lost 4 bases and 1 base, there was a span of 13 bases. Per germline, CDR1 SGHRS and CDR2 YFSETQ. This CDR3 is 15 amino acids long. CDR3: CASSQGLRGTDTQYF. DNA for the CDR3: TGCGCCAGCAGCCAGGGGCTTCGCGGCACAGATACGCAGTATTTT. Combining the CDR3 with reference TRBV5-1 and TRBJ2-3 gives the whole variable domain KAGVTQTPRYLIKTRGQQVTLSCSPISGHRSVSWYQQTPGQGLQFLFEYFSETQRNKGNFPGRFSGRQFSNSRSEMNVSTLELGDSALYLCASSQGLRGTDTQYFGPGTRLTVL.